One sample yielded the 25 T cell receptor beta chains listed below, sequenced in a study of T cells in localized non-small cell lung cancer. Some clones are missing from TCRdb's copy, which holds only in-frame ones; the method was immunoSEQ multiplex PCR. The sample includes approximately 45,000 clones, approximately 80% seen only once; the top ten take roughly 18%. Source: peripheral blood mononuclear cells, taken before any cancer treatment. These receptors originate from a man aged 40-75 years with stage III lung adenocarcinoma.

This clone has just a few counts. CDR3 sequence reads: CASSPSTGGYEQYF. The CDR3 nucleotides are TGTGCCAGCAGTCCATCGACAGGGGGCTACGAGCAGTACTTC. This chain connects TRBV28 to TRBJ2-7; 9 bases are shared with TRBD1. The CDR3 loop spans 14 amino acids. Per germline, CDR1 MDHEN and CDR2 SYDVKM. J was trimmed by 3 bases and V by 5 bases; bases with no gene match: 5.

The DNA of the CDR3 is TGTGCCAGCAGCTTGACAGACACAGATACGCAGTATTTT. Encoded protein: CASSLTDTDTQYF. This chain connects TRBV5-5 to TRBJ2-3; no reliable D call. The CDR3 is made up of 13 amino acids. Trimming removed 1 base at V and 2 bases at J, with 5 bases between. CDR1 and CDR2 from the germline V gene are SGHKS and YYEKEE (reference sequence). The full variable domain, rest sourced from reference TRBV5-5 and TRBJ2-3, is DAGVTQSPTHLIKTRGQQVTLRCSPISGHKSVSWYQQVLGQGPQFIFQYYEKEERGRGNFPDRFSARQFPNYSSELNVNALLLGDSALYLCASSLTDTDTQYFGPGTRLTVL.

The sample holds a few counts of this clone. The V gene is TRBV6-1, the J gene TRBJ2-7; the match to TRBD2 covers 11 bases. The germline gives CDR1 MNHNS, CDR2 SASEGT. Trimming cost V 2 bases and J 4 bases; bases outside gene matches: 4. CDR3 length: 15 residues. DNA of the CDR3: TGTGCCAGCAGTGAAAATAGCGGGGGGGCGTACGAGCAGTACTTC. Amino acids: CASSENSGGAYEQYF.

This clone was detected ten times or more. The V gene is TRBV19, the J gene TRBJ1-2; 12 bases are shared with TRBD1. V was clipped by 5 bases and J by 8 bases; unmatched bases: 6. The CDR3 is 14 residues long. Germline CDR1 LNHDA, CDR2 SQIVND (reference sequence). The DNA for the CDR3 is TGTGCCAGTAGTGCGGGACAGGGGGCGGAAGGCTACACCTTC. Translating gives CASSAGQGAEGYTF.

The chain couples TRBV5-1 to TRBJ1-3, with unresolved D. The CDR3 extends over 15 amino acids. V was cut by 0 bases and J by 0 bases, with 7 bases left in between. Germline lookup yields CDR1 SGHRS and CDR2 YFSETQ. DNA of the CDR3: TGCGCCAGCAGCTTGGATTACTACTCTGGAAACACCATATATTTT. This gives the protein CASSLDYYSGNTIYF. The whole variable domain, remainder taken from reference TRBV5-1 and TRBJ1-3, is KAGVTQTPRYLIKTRGQQVTLSCSPISGHRSVSWYQQTPGQGLQFLFEYFSETQRNKGNFPGRFSGRQFSNSRSEMNVSTLELGDSALYLCASSLDYYSGNTIYFGEGSWLTVV.

The chain links TRBV2 to TRBJ2-5; the D gene is possibly TRBD1 (6 bases). The CDR3 spans 13 residues. Germline CDR1 SNHLY, CDR2 FYNNEI. V was pared by 6 bases and J by 11 bases, with 19 bases between. The CDR3 coding sequence is TGTGCCAGCAGAAACACCGCAGGGGAAGAGCAGTACTTC. The encoded protein is CASRNTAGEEQYF.

The CDR3 nucleotides are TGCGCCAGCAGCCGGGGACGGCCGGGGGACACCGGGGAGCTGTTTTTT. It codes for CASSRGRPGDTGELFF. The genes are TRBV5-1 and TRBJ2-2, with D tentatively TRBD2 (6 bases). The CDR3 is 16 residues long. V was shortened by 4 bases and J by 3 bases, with 16 bases between the two germline ends. CDR1 SGHRS and CDR2 YFSETQ come from the germline V gene. The whole variable domain, remainder taken from reference TRBV5-1 and TRBJ2-2, is KAGVTQTPRYLIKTRGQQVTLSCSPISGHRSVSWYQQTPGQGLQFLFEYFSETQRNKGNFPGRFSGRQFSNSRSEMNVSTLELGDSALYLCASSRGRPGDTGELFFGEGSRLTVL.

This chain uses TRBV7-9 with TRBJ2-3, with a possible D match to TRBD1 (6 bases). CDR1 and CDR2 from the germline V gene are SEHNR and FQNEAQ (reference sequence). V lost 1 base to trimming and J lost 0 bases, with 17 bases between them. The CDR3 is 18 residues long. Here the CDR3 DNA reads TGTGCCAGCAGCTTAGGGGACACCAACCTACCTAGCACAGATACGCAGTATTTT. Amino acid sequence: CASSLGDTNLPSTDTQYF.

The V call is TRBV15, the J call TRBJ2-1; no clear D gene. The CDR3 consists of 15 residues. The V gene lost 0 bases and the J gene lost 5 bases, with 11 bases spanning the gap. Germline CDR1 reads LNHNV; CDR2 reads YYDKDF (reference sequence). This CDR3 reads CATSRDSSSHNEQFF. DNA of the CDR3: TGTGCCACCAGCAGAGATTCCAGTTCCCACAATGAGCAGTTCTTC.

Worth noting for this clone: A read error may produce the germline difference seen at one junction end. At the DNA level, this CDR3 is encoded by other sequences in the same sample as well. V and J are TRBV5-1 and TRBJ2-7; D possibly matches TRBD1 or TRBD2 (6 bases each). The CDR3 contains 19 residues. The V gene's germline CDR1 is SGHRS and CDR2 YFSETQ. The CDR3 region is CASSLVGGLTGPSGSEQYF. In DNA, the CDR3 is TGTGCCAGCAGCTTGGTGGGGGGCTTGACAGGCCCTTCGGGGAGCGAGCAGTACTTC.

The chain combines TRBV13 with TRBJ2-5, with D unclear. Trimming took 1 base from V and 5 from J, leaving 2 bases between them. Germline V CDR1 and CDR2: PRHDT, FYEKMQ (reference sequence). This CDR3 comprises 11 residues. CDR3 in amino acids: CASSLDETQYF. CDR3 coding DNA: TGTGCCAGCAGCTTAGATGAGACCCAGTACTTC.

CDR3: CASRPRTGGGQETQYF. CDR3 in DNA: TGTGCCAGCAGACCTAGGACAGGGGGGGGCCAAGAGACCCAGTACTTC. V and J are TRBV7-6 and TRBJ2-5, with 10 nucleotides matching TRBD1. Germline V lookup: CDR1 SGHVS, CDR2 FNYEAQ. The CDR3 sequence is 16 residues long. J gave up 1 base and V 6 bases, and 8 bases lay outside the gene matches.

The chain carries TRBV9 and TRBJ2-3; D unclear. CDR1 is SGDLS and CDR2 is YYNGEE in the germline V gene. The CDR3 totals 12 residues. The V gene lost 1 base and the J gene lost 6 bases, with 6 bases spanning the gap. The CDR3 spells CASSVSADTQYF. The CDR3 nucleotides read TGTGCCAGCAGCGTAAGTGCCGATACGCAGTATTTT.

There are a few counts of this clone. The chain uses TRBV10-3 and TRBJ2-7; 8 bases are a match to TRBD1. V lost 2 bases, J lost 2 bases, and 5 bases stayed unmatched. Germline V gives CDR1 ENHRY, CDR2 SYGVKD. This CDR3 contains 15 residues. The chain's CDR3 is CAISEPDRGTYEQYF. The CDR3 DNA sequence: TGTGCCATCAGTGAGCCCGACAGGGGAACCTACGAGCAGTACTTC.

This chain's CDR3 is CASSSPDRSGYGYTF. CDR3 DNA: TGTGCCAGTAGTAGTCCCGACAGGTCCGGCTATGGCTACACCTTC. The chain is built from TRBV19 and TRBJ1-2, with D possibly matching TRBD1 (6 bases). Germline loops: CDR1 LNHDA, CDR2 SQIVND (reference sequence). V was clipped by 4 bases and J by 4 bases, with 16 bases between them. This CDR3 comprises 15 residues. The whole variable domain, filled in from reference TRBV19 and TRBJ1-2, reads DGGITQSPKYLFRKEGQNVTLSCEQNLNHDAMYWYRQDPGQGLRLIYYSQIVNDFQKGDIAEGYSVSREKKESFPLTVTSAQKNPTAFYLCASSSPDRSGYGYTFGSGTRLTVV.

The rearrangement joins TRBV30 to TRBJ2-1; D gene uncertain. CDR1 and CDR2 from the germline V gene are GTSNPN and SVGIG (reference sequence). Trimming removed 1 base from V and 9 bases from J, with 10 bases in between. The CDR3 is 12 residues long. CDR3: CAWSETLGEQFF. CDR3 nucleotide sequence: TGTGCCTGGAGTGAAACCCTAGGTGAGCAGTTCTTC.

The CDR3 region is CASSFSATGGAKHGYTF. CDR3 nucleotides: TGTGCCAGCAGTTTTTCCGCGACAGGGGGCGCGAAACATGGCTACACCTTC. The V gene is TRBV2, the J gene TRBJ1-2; 10 nucleotides align to TRBD1. V was pared by 5 bases and J by 6 bases, with 15 bases of the junction left unmatched. CDR1 is SNHLY and CDR2 is FYNNEI in the germline V gene. The CDR3 is made up of 17 amino acids.

The chain uses TRBV5-1 and TRBJ2-3, with 9 bases lining up with TRBD2. The trim removed 4 bases at V and 4 bases at J, leaving 4 bases unmatched. The germline V gene has CDR1 SGHRS and CDR2 YFSETQ. The CDR3 covers 14 residues. CDR3 bases: TGCGCCAGCAGCACGGGACTAGCTTCAGATACGCAGTATTTT. Amino acid sequence: CASSTGLASDTQYF. The variable domain in full, with the rest retrieved from reference TRBV5-1 and TRBJ2-3, is KAGVTQTPRYLIKTRGQQVTLSCSPISGHRSVSWYQQTPGQGLQFLFEYFSETQRNKGNFPGRFSGRQFSNSRSEMNVSTLELGDSALYLCASSTGLASDTQYFGPGTRLTVL.

This chain links TRBV19 with TRBJ2-1; D remains ambiguous. From germline, CDR1 is LNHDA and CDR2 SQIVND (reference sequence). The CDR3 sequence is 12 residues long. V lost 1 base and J 10 bases, leaving 8 bases between the germline ends. This CDR3 is CASSIVGVEQFF. In DNA, the CDR3 is TGTGCCAGTAGTATAGTTGGCGTCGAGCAGTTCTTC.

The V gene is TRBV11-3, the J gene TRBJ2-2; D is unclear. Germline V gene lookup returns CDR1 SGHNT and CDR2 YENEEA. Trimming took 3 bases from V and 5 from J, leaving 7 bases between them. There are 13 residues in the CDR3. The CDR3 bases are TGTGCCAGCAGCTTGGGAATAACCGGGGAGCTGTTTTTT. It yields the protein CASSLGITGELFF.

The rearrangement uses TRBV10-3 and TRBJ2-1; 8 nucleotides line up with TRBD2. The CDR3 totals 14 residues. V trimming: 2 bases; J trimming: 12 bases; junction bases outside the gene matches: 9. In germline, CDR1 is ENHRY, CDR2 SYGVKD. CDR3 residues: CAISETSGEGGQFF. CDR3 in DNA: TGTGCCATCAGTGAGACTAGCGGCGAGGGAGGGCAGTTCTTC.

The rearrangement links TRBV6-6 to TRBJ1-1, with unresolved D. With 0 bases removed from V and 3 bases from J, the gap between germline ends came to 11 bases. The CDR3 runs to 15 residues. The germline gives CDR1 MNHNY, CDR2 SVGAGI (reference sequence). The CDR3 region has the DNA TGTGCCAGCAGTTACTCCTGGGGAGGAGACACTGAAGCTTTCTTT. It yields the protein CASSYSWGGDTEAFF.

The chain recombines TRBV6-4 with TRBJ2-7; 10 bases match TRBD1. Per the germline V gene, CDR1 is MRHNA and CDR2 is SNTAGT. The CDR3 sequence is 15 residues long. The trim removed 2 bases at V and 5 bases at J, leaving 6 bases unmatched. The CDR3 spells CASSDGTGAPNEQYF. CDR3 sequence (DNA): TGTGCCAGCAGTGACGGGACAGGGGCCCCCAACGAGCAGTACTTC.

The chain joins TRBV6-6 to TRBJ1-5; D is perhaps TRBD1 (5 bases). This CDR3 region has 16 residues. Between the trimmed V and J ends, which lost 6 bases and 5 bases, there was a span of 20 bases. CDR1 is MNHNY and CDR2 is SVGAGI in the germline V gene (reference sequence). CDR3 sequence reads: CASRDPLTGRDQPQHF. The CDR3, as DNA: TGTGCCAGCAGGGATCCCCTTACGGGCAGGGATCAGCCCCAGCATTTT.

The chain employs TRBV5-1 and TRBJ2-3, with D tentatively TRBD2 (5 bases). The CDR3 consists of 14 residues. Germline V CDR1 and CDR2: SGHRS, YFSETQ. With 7 bases removed from V and 2 bases from J, the gap between germline ends came to 14 bases. CDR3 amino acids: CASALAGFTDTQYF. DNA for the CDR3: TGCGCCAGCGCCCTAGCCGGCTTCACAGATACGCAGTATTTT.